The source of this TCR beta chain is a study of naive CD8 T cells in extremely preterm neonates. Sequenced by immunoSEQ multiplex PCR; TCRdb stores in-frame clones only, minus some. The sample includes about 7,300 clones, roughly 92% of them seen just once. Without labor or membrane rupture, elective cesareans at about 35-43 weeks supplied term cord blood. V dropped 0 bases and J dropped 8 bases, with 11 bases sitting between them. The length of the CDR3 is 13 residues. Germline assignment: CDR1 SGDLS and CDR2 YYNGEE. The J gene is TRBJ1-2, the V gene TRBV9, with D unclear. This TCR came from a newborn in good health. The sequenced sample was naive CD8+ T cells from cord blood. This CDR3 is CASSVGRGPGYTF. DNA for the CDR3: TGTGCCAGCAGCGTAGGGAGAGGCCCCGGCTACACCTTC.